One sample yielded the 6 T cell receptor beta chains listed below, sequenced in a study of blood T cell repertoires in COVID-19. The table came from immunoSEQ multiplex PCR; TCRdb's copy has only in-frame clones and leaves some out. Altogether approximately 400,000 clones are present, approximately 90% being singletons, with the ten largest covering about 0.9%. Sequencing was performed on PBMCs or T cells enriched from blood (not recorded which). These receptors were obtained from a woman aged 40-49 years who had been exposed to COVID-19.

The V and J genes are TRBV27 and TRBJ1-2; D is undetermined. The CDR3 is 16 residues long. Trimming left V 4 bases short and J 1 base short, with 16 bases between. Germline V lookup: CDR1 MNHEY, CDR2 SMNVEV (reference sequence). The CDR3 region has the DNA TGTGCCAGCAGTTCCGGAGGATCACCCGTTAACTATGGCTACACCTTC. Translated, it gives CASSSGGSPVNYGYTF.

The chain's CDR3 is CASSLGGSGSGYTF. The CDR3 DNA sequence: TGTGCCAGCAGCCTGGGGGGTAGCGGTTCGGGCTACACCTTC. V and J are TRBV5-5 and TRBJ1-2; TRBD1 might be the D (5 bases). The CDR3 is 14 amino acids. Trimming cost V 4 bases and J 8 bases, with 18 bases left between them. Germline lookup yields CDR1 SGHKS and CDR2 YYEKEE (reference sequence). Filled out from reference TRBV5-5 and TRBJ1-2, the complete variable domain reads DAGVTQSPTHLIKTRGQQVTLRCSPISGHKSVSWYQQVLGQGPQFIFQYYEKEERGRGNFPDRFSARQFPNYSSELNVNALLLGDSALYLCASSLGGSGSGYTFGSGTRLTVV.

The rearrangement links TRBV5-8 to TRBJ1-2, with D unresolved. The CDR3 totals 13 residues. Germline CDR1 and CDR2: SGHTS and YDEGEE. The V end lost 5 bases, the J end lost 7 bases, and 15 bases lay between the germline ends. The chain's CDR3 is CASRRRGFGGYTF. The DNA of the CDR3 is TGTGCCAGCAGAAGACGGGGATTTGGTGGCTACACCTTC.

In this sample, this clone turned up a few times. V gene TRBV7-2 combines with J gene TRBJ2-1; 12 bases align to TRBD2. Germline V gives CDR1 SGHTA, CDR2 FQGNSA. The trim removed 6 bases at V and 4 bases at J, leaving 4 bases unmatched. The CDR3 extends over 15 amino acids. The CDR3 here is CASRTSGSIYNEQFF. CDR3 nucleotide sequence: TGTGCCAGCAGGACTAGCGGGAGCATTTACAATGAGCAGTTCTTC.

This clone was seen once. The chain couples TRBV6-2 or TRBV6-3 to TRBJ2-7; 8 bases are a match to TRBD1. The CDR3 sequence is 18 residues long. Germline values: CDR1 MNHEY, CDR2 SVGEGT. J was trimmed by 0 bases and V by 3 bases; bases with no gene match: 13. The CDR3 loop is CASSYKTGGTGSSYEQYF. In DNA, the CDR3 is TGTGCCAGCAGTTATAAGACGGGCGGGACAGGCAGCTCCTACGAGCAGTACTTC.

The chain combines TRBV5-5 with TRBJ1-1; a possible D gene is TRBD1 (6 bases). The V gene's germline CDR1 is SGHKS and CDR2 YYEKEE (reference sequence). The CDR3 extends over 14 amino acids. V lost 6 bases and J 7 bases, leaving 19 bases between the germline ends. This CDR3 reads CASNLPGAWGEAFF. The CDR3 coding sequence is TGTGCCAGCAACCTCCCAGGGGCTTGGGGTGAAGCTTTCTTT.